This T cell receptor beta chain was sequenced for a study of resident and recirculating memory T cells in vitiligo (dated 2018 in TCRdb). Describing the broader study: For TCR beta sequencing, epidermis was obtained by shave biopsy from two lesional and two nonlesional sites, and PBMCs were also collected, from each of a few stable vitiligo patients. Without cell sorting, samples were homogenized immediately before genomic DNA was extracted using the Qiagen DNeasy Blood & Tissue Kit. The goal of the human TCR beta sequencing was to check whether lesional vitiligo skin contained specific clones that differed from the clones found in nonlesional skin and blood.

Only a few counts were recorded for this clone. The antigen it binds to is not known. Base qualities are missing; no much larger clone stands one base away. Results the study describes overall, beyond this receptor: Mechanistic studies in the future are needed to assess how much the detected T cell clones and the human Trm pools versus Tcm pools each contribute. TCR sequences were not conserved across biopsy sites or patients, suggesting that different T cell clones infiltrate different lesions, described as private specificity. Clonality was not the same from one vitiligo lesion to another, and no unique dominant TCR clone turned up. By overlap and correlation analysis, no significant repertoire overlap was shown between biopsies, even within a single patient, except for each lesion compared with itself.

TCR beta chains were amplified from genomic DNA with the immunoSEQ hsTCRB kit. The immunoSEQ service ran the sequencing of the TCR beta libraries on an Illumina MiSeq instrument. The original methods were these. Repertoire data were analyzed with the immunoSEQ Analyzer. TCRdb mirrors the immuneACCESS table, restricted to in-frame sequences. Some clones are absent from its copies; in checked studies, under half trace to an unresolved V gene, and the reason for the others is unknown. From that table come the V and J calls and clone size; the DNA was used to work out D and trimming. Across this sample there are roughly 80,000 clones, with 92% seen only once. The ten largest clones take up approximately 5.4% of the sample. Reading from cysteine to phenylalanine, the CDR3 counts 13 amino acids. Only CDR3 DNA is held: 39 bases, read in frame from base 1. Trimming costs V 0 bases and J 2 bases, and their ends lie 5 bases apart. CDR1 and CDR2, looked up from the germline V gene, are KGHSH and LQKENI.

Stable vitiligo was defined as no change in lesions over the previous 6 months. For classification as stable, the absence of confetti depigmentation, a clinical sign of active vitiligo, was additionally required. Any patient who had received treatment in the previous three months was excluded. Ficoll density gradient centrifugation was used to isolate PBMCs from heparinized blood, after which the PBMCs were flash-frozen. In this chain, TRBV18 is recombined with TRBJ2-7, with no confidently assigned D gene. The material sequenced was blood. This TCR derives from a male donor with vitiligo. The CDR3 here reads CASSPPVAYEQYF. The DNA sequence reads TGTGCCAGCTCACCACCCGTCGCCTACGAGCAGTACTTC.